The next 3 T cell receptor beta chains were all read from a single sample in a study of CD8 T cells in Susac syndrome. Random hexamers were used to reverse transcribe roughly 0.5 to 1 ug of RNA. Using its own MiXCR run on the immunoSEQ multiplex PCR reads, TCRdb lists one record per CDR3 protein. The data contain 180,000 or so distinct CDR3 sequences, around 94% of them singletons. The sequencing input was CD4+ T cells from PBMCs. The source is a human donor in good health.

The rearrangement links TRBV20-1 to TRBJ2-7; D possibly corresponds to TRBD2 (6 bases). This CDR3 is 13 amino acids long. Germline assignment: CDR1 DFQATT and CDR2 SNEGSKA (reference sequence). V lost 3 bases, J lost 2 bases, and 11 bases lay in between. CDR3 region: CSASSSVTYEQYF. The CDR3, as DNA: TGCAGTGCTAGCTCTAGCGTCACCTACGAGCAGTACTTC.

The CDR3 protein is CARPPENTEAFF. CDR3 bases: TGTGCCCGGCCCCCCGAGAACACTGAAGCTTTCTTT. J is TRBJ1-1 and V is TRBV21-1. TRBV21-1 is termed a pseudogene. The CDR3 runs to 12 residues.

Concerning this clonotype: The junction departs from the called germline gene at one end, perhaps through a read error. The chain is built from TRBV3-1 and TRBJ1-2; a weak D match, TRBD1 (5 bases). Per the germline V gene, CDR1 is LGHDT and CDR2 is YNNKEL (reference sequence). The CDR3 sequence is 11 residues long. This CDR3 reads CASSQGAGTHF. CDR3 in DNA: TGTGCCAGCAGCCAAGGGGCAGGGACCCACTTC.